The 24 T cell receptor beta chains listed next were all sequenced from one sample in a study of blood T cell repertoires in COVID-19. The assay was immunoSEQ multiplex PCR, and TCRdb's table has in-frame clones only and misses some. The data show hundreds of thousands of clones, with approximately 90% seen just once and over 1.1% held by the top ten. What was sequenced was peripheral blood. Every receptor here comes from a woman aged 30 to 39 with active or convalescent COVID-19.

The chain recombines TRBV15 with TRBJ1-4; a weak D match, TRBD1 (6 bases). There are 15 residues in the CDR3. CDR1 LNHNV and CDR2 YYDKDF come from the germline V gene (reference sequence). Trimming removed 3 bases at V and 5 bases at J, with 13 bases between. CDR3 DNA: TGTGCCACCAGCAGCTCGACAGGTGGGAATGAAAAACTGTTTTTT. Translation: CATSSSTGGNEKLFF.

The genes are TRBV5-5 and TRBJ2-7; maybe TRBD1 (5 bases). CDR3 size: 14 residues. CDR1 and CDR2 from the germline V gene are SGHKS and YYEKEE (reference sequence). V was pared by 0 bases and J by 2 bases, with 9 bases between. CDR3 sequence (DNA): TGTGCCAGCAGCTTGGTTCAGGACACCTACGAGCAGTACTTC. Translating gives CASSLVQDTYEQYF.

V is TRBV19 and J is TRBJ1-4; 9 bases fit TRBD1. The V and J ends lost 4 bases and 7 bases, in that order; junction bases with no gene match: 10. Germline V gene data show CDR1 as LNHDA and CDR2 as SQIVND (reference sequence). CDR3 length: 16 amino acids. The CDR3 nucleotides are TGTGCCAGTAGTAAGGACCGGGACAGGGACGGTGAAAAACTGTTTTTT. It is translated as CASSKDRDRDGEKLFF.

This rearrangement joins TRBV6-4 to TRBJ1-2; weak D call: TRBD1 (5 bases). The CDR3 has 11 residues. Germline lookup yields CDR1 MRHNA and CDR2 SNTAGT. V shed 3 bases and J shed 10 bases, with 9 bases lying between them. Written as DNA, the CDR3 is TGTGCCAGCAGTGATTCAGGGCACTACACCTTC. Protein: CASSDSGHYTF.

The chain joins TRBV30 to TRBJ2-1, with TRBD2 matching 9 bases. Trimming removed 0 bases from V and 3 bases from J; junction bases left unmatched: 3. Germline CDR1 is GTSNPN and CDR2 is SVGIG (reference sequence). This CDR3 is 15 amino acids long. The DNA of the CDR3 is TGTGCCTGGAGTGTGGTAGCGGGAGTCTACAATGAGCAGTTCTTC. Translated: CAWSVVAGVYNEQFF. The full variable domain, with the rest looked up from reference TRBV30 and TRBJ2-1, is SQTIHQWPATLVQPVGSPLSLECTVEGTSNPNLYWYRQAAGRGLQLLFYSVGIGQISSEVPQNLSASRPQDRQFILSSKKLLLSDSGFYLCAWSVVAGVYNEQFFGPGTRLTVL.

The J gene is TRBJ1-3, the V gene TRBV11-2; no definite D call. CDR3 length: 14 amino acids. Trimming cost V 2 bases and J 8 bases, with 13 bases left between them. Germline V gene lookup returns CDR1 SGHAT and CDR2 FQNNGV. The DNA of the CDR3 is TGTGCCAGCAGCTTATTCCTCACCGCGGACACCATATATTTT. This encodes CASSLFLTADTIYF.

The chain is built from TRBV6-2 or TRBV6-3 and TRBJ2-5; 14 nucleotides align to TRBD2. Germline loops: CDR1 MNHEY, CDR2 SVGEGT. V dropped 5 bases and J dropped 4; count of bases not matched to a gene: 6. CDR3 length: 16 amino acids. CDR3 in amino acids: CASSLPGLAGGETQYF. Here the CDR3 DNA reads TGTGCCAGCAGTCTTCCAGGACTAGCGGGAGGAGAGACCCAGTACTTC.

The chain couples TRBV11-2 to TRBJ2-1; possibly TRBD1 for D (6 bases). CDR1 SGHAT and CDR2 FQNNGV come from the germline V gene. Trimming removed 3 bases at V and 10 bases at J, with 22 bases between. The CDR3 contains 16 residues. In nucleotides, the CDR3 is TGTGCCAGCAGCTTGGGCACGGGACACCCGGTTAGCGAGCAGTTCTTC. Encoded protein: CASSLGTGHPVSEQFF.

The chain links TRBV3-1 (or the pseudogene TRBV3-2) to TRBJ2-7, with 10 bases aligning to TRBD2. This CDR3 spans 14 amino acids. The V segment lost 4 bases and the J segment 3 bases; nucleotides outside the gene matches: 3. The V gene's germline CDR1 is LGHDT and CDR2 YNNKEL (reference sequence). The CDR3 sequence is CASSLLAGNYEQYF. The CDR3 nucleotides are TGTGCCAGCAGCCTACTAGCGGGGAACTACGAGCAGTACTTC.

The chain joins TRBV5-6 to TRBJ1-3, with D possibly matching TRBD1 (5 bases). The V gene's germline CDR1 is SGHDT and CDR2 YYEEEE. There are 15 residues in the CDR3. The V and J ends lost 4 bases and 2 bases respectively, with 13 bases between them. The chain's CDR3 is CASSPAPGAGNTIYF. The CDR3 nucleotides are TGTGCCAGCAGCCCGGCCCCGGGGGCTGGAAACACCATATATTTT.

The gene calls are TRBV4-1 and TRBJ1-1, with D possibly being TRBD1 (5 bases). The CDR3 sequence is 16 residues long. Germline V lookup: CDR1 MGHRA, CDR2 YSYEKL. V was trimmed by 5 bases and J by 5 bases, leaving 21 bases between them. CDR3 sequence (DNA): TGCGCCAGCAGCATGATTATGACAGAGATAGAAACTGAAGCTTTCTTT. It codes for CASSMIMTEIETEAFF.

The DNA for the CDR3 is TGTGCCAGCAGTTTACTCCTAGCGGGAGAGAATGATGAGCAGTTCTTC. Translating it yields CASSLLLAGENDEQFF. The V and J genes are TRBV27 and TRBJ2-1, with 10 bases fitting TRBD2. Germline V gene lookup returns CDR1 MNHEY and CDR2 SMNVEV (reference sequence). The CDR3 consists of 16 residues. V lost 2 bases and J lost 8; bases outside the gene matches: 9.

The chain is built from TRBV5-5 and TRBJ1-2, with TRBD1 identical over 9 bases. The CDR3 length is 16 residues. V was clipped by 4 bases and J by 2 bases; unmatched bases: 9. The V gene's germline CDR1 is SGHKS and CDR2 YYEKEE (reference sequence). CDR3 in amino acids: CASSPGTGRLNYGYTF. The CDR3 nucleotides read TGTGCCAGCAGCCCCGGGACAGGGCGACTCAACTATGGCTACACCTTC.

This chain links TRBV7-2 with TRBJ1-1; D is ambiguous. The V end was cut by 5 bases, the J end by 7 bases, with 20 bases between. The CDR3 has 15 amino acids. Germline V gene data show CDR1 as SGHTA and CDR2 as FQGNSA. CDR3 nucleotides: TGTGCCAGCAGCCCCCGGGGAGGGATTATCGTTGAAGCTTTCTTT. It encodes CASSPRGGIIVEAFF.

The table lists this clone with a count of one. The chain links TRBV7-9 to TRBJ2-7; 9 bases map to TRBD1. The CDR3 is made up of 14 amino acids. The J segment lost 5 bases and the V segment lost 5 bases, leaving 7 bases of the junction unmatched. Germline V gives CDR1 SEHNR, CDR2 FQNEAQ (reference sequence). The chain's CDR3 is CASSVPGQGNEQYF. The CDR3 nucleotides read TGTGCCAGCAGCGTCCCGGGACAGGGAAACGAGCAGTACTTC.

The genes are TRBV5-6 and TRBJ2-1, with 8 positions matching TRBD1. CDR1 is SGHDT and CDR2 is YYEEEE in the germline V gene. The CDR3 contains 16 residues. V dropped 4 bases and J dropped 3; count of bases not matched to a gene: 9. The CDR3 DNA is TGTGCCAGCAGCCTACCCGGACAGGGTCGCTACAATGAGCAGTTCTTC. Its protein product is CASSLPGQGRYNEQFF.

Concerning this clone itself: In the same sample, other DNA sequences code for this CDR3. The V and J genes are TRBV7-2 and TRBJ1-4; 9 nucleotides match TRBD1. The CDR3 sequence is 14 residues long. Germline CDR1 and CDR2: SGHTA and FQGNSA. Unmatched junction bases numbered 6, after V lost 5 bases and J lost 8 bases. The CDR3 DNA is TGTGCCAGCAGCCCGACAGGGGGTGGAGAAAAACTGTTTTTT. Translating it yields CASSPTGGGEKLFF.

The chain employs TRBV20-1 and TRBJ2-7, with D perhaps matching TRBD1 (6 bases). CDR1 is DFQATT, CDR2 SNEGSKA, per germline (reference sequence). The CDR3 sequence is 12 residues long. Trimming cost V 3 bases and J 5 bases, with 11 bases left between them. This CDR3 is CSASLQGNEQYF. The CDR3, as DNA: TGCAGTGCTAGTTTACAGGGCAACGAGCAGTACTTC.

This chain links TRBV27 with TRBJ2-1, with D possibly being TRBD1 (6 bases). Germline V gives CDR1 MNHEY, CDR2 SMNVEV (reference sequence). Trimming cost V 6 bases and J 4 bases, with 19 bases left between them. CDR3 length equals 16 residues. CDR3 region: CASRKIGGRRYNEQFF. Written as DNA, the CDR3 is TGTGCCAGCAGAAAGATAGGGGGTAGAAGGTACAATGAGCAGTTCTTC.

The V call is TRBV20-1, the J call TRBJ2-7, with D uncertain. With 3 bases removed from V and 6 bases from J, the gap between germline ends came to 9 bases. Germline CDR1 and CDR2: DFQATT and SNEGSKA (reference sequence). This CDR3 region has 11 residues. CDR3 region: CSASSSAEQYF. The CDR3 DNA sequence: TGCAGTGCTAGCTCTAGTGCCGAGCAGTACTTC.

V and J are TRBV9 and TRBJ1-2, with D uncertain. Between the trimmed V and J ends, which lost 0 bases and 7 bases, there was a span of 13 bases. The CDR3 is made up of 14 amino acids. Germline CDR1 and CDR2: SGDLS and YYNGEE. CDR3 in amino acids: CASSVDGVSGGYTF. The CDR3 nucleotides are TGTGCCAGCAGCGTAGACGGGGTTTCGGGTGGCTACACCTTC.

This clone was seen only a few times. The CDR3 sequence: CASSPNGLASYEQYF. The CDR3 DNA follows: TGTGCCAGCAGCCCAAACGGACTAGCGTCCTACGAGCAGTACTTC. The chain uses TRBV7-2 and TRBJ2-7; 9 bases line up with TRBD2. This CDR3 is built from 15 residues. Trimming removed 5 bases from V and 1 base from J; junction bases left unmatched: 6. CDR1 is SGHTA and CDR2 is FQGNSA in the germline V gene.

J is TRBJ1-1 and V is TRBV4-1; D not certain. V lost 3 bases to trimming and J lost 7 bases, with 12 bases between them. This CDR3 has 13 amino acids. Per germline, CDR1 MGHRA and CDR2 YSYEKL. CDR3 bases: TGCGCCAGCAGCCAGAGCAGACGGAGTGAAGCTTTCTTT. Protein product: CASSQSRRSEAFF.

The CDR3, as DNA: TGTGCCAGCAGCTACCCGGCGGCAGCGGGGCCCGGAAACACCGGGGAGCTGTTTTTT. It translates to CASSYPAAAGPGNTGELFF. The chain combines TRBV7-2 with TRBJ2-2; TRBD2 matches at 7 bases. The CDR3 covers 19 residues. With 4 bases clipped from V and 2 bases from J, the junction kept 16 bases outside the gene matches. Germline lookup yields CDR1 SGHTA and CDR2 FQGNSA. Looking up the rest from reference TRBV7-2 and TRBJ2-2 gives the full variable domain: GAGVSQSPSNKVTEKGKDVELRCDPISGHTALYWYRQSLGQGLEFLIYFQGNSAPDKSGLPSDRFSAERTGGSVSTLTIQRTQQEDSAVYLCASSYPAAAGPGNTGELFFGEGSRLTVL.